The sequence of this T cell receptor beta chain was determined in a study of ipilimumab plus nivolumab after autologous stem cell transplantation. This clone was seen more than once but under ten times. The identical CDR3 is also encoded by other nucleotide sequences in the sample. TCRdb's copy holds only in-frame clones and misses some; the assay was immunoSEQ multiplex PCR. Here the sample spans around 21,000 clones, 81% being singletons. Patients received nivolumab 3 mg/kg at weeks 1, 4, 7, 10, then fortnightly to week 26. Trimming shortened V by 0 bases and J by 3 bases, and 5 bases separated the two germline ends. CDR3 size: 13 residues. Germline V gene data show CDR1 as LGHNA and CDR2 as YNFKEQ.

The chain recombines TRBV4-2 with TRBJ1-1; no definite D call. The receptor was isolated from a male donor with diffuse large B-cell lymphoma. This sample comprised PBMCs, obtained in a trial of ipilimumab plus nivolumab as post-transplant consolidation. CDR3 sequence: CASSQDLDTEAFF. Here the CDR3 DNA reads TGTGCCAGCAGCCAAGATCTCGACACTGAAGCTTTCTTT.